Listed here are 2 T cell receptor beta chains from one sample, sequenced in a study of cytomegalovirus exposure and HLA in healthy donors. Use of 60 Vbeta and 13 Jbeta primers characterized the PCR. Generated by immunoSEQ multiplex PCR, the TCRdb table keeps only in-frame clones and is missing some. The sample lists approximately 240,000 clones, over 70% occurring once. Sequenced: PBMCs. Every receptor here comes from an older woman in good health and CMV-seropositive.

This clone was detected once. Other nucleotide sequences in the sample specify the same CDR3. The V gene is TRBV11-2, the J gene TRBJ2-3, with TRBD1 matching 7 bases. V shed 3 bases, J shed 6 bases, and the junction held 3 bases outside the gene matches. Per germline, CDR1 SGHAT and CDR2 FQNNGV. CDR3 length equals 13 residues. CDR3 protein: CASSFTGADTQYF. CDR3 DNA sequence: TGTGCCAGCAGCTTTACAGGGGCGGATACGCAGTATTTT.

This CDR3 is CASRPPGQITEAFF. The CDR3 region has the DNA TGTGCCAGCAGGCCCCCGGGACAGATCACTGAAGCTTTCTTT. This rearrangement joins TRBV28 to TRBJ1-1; 7 bases line up with TRBD1. This CDR3 comprises 14 residues. Germline lookup yields CDR1 MDHEN and CDR2 SYDVKM. Trimming removed 6 bases from V and 4 bases from J; junction bases left unmatched: 8.